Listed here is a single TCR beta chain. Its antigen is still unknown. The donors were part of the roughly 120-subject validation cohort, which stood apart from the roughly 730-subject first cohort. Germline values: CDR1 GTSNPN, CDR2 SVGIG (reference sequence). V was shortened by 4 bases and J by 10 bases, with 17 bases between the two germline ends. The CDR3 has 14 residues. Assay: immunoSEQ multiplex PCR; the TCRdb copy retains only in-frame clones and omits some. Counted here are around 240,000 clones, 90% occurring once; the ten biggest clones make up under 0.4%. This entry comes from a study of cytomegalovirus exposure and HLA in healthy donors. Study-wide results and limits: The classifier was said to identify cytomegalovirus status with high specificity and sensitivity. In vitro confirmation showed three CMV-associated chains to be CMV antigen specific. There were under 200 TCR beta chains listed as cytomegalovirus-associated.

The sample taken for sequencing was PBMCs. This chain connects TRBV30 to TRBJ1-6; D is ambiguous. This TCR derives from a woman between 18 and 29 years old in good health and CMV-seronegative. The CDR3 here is CAWNGRREQSPLHF. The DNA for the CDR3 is TGTGCCTGGAACGGGCGGAGGGAACAATCACCCCTCCACTTT.